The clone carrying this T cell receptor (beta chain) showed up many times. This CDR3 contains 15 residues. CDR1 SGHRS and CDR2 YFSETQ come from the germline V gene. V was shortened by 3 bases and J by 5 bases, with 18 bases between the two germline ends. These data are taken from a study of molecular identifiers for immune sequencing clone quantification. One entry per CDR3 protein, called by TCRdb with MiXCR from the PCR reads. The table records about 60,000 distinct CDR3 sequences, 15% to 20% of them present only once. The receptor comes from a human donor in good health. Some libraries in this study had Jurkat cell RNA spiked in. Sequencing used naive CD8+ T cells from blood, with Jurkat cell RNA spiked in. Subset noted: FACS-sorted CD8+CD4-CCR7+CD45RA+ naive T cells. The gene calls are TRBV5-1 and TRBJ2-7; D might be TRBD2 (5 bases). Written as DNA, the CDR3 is TGCGCCAGCAGCTCAGAGCTTGAGGGTTTCGACGAGCAGTACTTC. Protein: CASSSELEGFDEQYF.